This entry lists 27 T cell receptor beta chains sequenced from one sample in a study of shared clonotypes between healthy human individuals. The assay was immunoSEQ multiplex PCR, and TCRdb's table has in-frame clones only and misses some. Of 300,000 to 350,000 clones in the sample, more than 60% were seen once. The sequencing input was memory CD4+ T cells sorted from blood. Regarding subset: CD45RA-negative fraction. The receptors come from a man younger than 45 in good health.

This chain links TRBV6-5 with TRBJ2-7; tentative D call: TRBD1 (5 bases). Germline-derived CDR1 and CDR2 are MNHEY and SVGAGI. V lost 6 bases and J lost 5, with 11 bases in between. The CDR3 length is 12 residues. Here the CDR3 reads CASSSRVHEQYF. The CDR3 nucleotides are TGTGCCAGCAGCTCCAGGGTCCACGAGCAGTACTTC.

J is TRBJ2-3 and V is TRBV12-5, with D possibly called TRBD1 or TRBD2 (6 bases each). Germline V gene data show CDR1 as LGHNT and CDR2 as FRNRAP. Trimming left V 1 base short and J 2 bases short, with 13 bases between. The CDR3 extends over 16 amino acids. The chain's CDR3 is CASGLGRGLLTDTQYF. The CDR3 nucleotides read TGTGCTAGTGGTTTGGGCAGGGGACTCCTCACAGATACGCAGTATTTT. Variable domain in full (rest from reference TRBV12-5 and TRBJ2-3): DARVTQTPRHKVTEMGQEVTMRCQPILGHNTVFWYRQTMMQGLELLAYFRNRAPLDDSGMPKDRFSAEMPDATLATLKIQPSEPRDSAVYFCASGLGRGLLTDTQYFGPGTRLTVL.

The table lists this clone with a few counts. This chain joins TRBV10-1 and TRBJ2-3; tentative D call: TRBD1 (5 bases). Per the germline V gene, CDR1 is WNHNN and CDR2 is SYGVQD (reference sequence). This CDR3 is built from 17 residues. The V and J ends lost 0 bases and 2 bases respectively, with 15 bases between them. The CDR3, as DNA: TGCGCCAGCAGTGAGTCGACTCGGTCGACAGTCACAGATACGCAGTATTTT. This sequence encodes CASSESTRSTVTDTQYF.

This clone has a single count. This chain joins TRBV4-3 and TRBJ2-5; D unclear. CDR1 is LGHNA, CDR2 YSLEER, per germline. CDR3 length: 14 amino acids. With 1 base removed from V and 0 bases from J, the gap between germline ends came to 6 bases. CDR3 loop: CASSQGQDQETQYF. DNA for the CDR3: TGCGCCAGCAGCCAAGGCCAGGACCAAGAGACCCAGTACTTC.

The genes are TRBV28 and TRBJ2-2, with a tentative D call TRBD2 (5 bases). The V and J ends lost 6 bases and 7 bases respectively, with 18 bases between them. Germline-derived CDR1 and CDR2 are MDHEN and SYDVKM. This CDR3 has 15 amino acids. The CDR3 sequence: CASSTTGRISGELFF. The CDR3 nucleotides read TGTGCCAGCAGCACGACGGGGAGAATTAGCGGGGAGCTGTTTTTT.

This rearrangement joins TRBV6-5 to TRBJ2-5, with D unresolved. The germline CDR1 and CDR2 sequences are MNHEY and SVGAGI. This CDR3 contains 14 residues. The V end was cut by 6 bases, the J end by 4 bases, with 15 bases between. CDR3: CASRNLGVPETQYF. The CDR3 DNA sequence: TGTGCCAGCAGAAACCTTGGAGTTCCAGAGACCCAGTACTTC.

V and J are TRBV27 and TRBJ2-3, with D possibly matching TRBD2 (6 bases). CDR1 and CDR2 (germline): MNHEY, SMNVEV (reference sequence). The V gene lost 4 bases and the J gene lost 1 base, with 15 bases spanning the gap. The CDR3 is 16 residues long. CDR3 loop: CASSSIAVLGTDTQYF. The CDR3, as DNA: TGTGCCAGCAGTTCGATAGCGGTACTTGGCACAGATACGCAGTATTTT.

The CDR3 spells CASSGTSGADTGELFF. The CDR3 DNA reads as TGTGCCAGCTCCGGGACTAGCGGGGCCGACACCGGGGAGCTGTTTTTT. The chain carries TRBV10-3 and TRBJ2-2; TRBD2 agrees at 13 bases. CDR1 is ENHRY and CDR2 is SYGVKD in the germline V gene. The CDR3 extends over 16 amino acids. Trimming took 10 bases from V and 3 from J; bases not matched to a gene: 8.

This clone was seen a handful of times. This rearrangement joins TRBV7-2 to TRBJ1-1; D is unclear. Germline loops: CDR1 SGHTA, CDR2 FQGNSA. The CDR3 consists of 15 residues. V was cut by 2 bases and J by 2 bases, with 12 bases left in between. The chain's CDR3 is CASSLWSGGNTEAFF. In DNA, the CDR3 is TGTGCCAGCAGCTTATGGAGCGGAGGCAACACTGAAGCTTTCTTT.

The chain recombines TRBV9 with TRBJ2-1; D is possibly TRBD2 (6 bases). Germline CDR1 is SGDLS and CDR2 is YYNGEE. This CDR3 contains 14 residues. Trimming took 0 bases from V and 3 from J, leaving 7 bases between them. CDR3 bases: TGTGCCAGCAGCGTAGGGGGGGACTACAATGAGCAGTTCTTC. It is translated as CASSVGGDYNEQFF.

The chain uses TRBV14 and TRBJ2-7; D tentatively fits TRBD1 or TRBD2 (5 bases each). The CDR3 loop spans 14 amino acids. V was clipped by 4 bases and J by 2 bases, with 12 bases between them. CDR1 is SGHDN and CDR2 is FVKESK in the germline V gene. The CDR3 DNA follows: TGTGCCAGCAGCCCTCCGGGACGGACCTACGAGCAGTACTTC. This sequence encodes CASSPPGRTYEQYF.

The CDR3 DNA reads as TGTGCCAGCAGCTTGGTGGCTCGGGAGCAGTACTTC. It yields the protein CASSLVAREQYF. The chain is built from TRBV5-6 and TRBJ2-7, with D unclear. CDR1 SGHDT and CDR2 YYEEEE come from the germline V gene. Trimming pared 0 bases from V and 7 bases from J, leaving 8 bases between. The CDR3 length is 12 residues.

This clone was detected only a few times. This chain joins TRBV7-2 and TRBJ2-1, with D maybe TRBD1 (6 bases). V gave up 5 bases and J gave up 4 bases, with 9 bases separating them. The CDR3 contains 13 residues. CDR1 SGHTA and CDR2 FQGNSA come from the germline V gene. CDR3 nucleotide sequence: TGTGCCAGCAGCGCCGGACAGTACAATGAGCAGTTCTTC. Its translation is CASSAGQYNEQFF.

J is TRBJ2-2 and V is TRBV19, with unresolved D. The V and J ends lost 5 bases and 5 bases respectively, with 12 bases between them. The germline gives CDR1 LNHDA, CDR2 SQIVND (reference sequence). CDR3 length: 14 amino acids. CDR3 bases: TGTGCCAGTAGTCCCACCGTTTATACCGGGGAGCTGTTTTTT. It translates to CASSPTVYTGELFF. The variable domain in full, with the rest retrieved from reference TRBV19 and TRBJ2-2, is DGGITQSPKYLFRKEGQNVTLSCEQNLNHDAMYWYRQDPGQGLRLIYYSQIVNDFQKGDIAEGYSVSREKKESFPLTVTSAQKNPTAFYLCASSPTVYTGELFFGEGSRLTVL.

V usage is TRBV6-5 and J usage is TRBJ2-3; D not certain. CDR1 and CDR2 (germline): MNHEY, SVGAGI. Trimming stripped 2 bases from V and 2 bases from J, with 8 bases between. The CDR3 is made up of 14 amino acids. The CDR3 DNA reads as TGTGCCAGCAGTTACGGTGCCGACACAGATACGCAGTATTTT. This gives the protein CASSYGADTDTQYF.

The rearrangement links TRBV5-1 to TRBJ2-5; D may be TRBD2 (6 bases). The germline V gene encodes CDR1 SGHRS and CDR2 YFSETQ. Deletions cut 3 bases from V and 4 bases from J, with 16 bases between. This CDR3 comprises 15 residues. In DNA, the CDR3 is TGCGCCAGCAGCTCGTTAGGGAGCGGGTCAGAGACCCAGTACTTC. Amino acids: CASSSLGSGSETQYF. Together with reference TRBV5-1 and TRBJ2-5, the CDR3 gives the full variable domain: KAGVTQTPRYLIKTRGQQVTLSCSPISGHRSVSWYQQTPGQGLQFLFEYFSETQRNKGNFPGRFSGRQFSNSRSEMNVSTLELGDSALYLCASSSLGSGSETQYFGPGTRLLVL.

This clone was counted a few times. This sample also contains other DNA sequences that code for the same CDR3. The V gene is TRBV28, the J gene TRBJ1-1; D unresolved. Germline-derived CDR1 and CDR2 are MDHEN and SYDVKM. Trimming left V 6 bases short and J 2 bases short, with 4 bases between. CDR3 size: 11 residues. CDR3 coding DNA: TGTGCCAGCAGAGTAAACACTGAAGCTTTCTTT. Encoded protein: CASRVNTEAFF.

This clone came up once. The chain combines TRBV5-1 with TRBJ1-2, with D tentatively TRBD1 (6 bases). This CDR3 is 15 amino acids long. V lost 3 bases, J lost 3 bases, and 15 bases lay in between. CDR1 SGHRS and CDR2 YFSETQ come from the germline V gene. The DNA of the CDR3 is TGCGCCAGCAGCTGGGAGGGCAGGGGTGACTATGGCTACACCTTC. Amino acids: CASSWEGRGDYGYTF.

The CDR3 region is CASSPVGLAKNIQYF. Here the CDR3 DNA reads TGTGCCAGCAGTCCTGTCGGCCTAGCCAAAAACATTCAGTACTTC. The V call is TRBV6-6, the J call TRBJ2-4; D is ambiguous. This CDR3 has 15 residues. Germline V gene data show CDR1 as MNHNY and CDR2 as SVGAGI (reference sequence). V lost 5 bases and J 0 bases, leaving 11 bases between the germline ends.

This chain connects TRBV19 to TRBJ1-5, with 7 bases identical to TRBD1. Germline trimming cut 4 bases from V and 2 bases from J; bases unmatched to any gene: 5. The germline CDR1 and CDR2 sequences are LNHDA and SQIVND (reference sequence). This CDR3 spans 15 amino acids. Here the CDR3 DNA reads TGTGCCAGTAGTAGAAACGGACAGGGCAATCAGCCCCAGCATTTT. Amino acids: CASSRNGQGNQPQHF.

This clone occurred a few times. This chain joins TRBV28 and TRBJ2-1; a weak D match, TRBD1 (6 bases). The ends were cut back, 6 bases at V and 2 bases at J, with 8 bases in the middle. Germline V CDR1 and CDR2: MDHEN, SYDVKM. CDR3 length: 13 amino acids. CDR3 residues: CASRRGTYNEQFF. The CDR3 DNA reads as TGTGCCAGCAGGAGGGGGACCTACAATGAGCAGTTCTTC.

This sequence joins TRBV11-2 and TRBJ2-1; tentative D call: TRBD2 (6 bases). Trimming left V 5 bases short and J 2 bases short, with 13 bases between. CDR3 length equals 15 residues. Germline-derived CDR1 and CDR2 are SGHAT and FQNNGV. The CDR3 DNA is TGTGCCAGCAGCCCGAGGGCGGGACCCTACAATGAGCAGTTCTTC. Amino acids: CASSPRAGPYNEQFF. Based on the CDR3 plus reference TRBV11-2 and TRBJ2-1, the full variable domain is EAGVAQSPRYKIIEKRQSVAFWCNPISGHATLYWYQQILGQGPKLLIQFQNNGVVDDSQLPKDRFSAERLKGVDSTLKIQPAKLEDSAVYLCASSPRAGPYNEQFFGPGTRLTVL.

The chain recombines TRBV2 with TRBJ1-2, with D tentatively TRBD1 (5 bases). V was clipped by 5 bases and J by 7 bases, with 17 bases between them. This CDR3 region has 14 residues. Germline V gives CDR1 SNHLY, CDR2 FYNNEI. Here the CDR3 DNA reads TGTGCCAGCAGTCCCACGGGGGGGTTTGGTGGCTACACCTTC. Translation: CASSPTGGFGGYTF.

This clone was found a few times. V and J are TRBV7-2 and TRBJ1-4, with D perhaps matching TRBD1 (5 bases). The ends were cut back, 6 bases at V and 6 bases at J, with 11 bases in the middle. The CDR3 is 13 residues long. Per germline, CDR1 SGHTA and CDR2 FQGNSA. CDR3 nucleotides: TGTGCCAGCAGGGGACCCAGGGATGAAAAACTGTTTTTT. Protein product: CASRGPRDEKLFF. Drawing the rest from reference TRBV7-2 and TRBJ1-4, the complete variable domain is GAGVSQSPSNKVTEKGKDVELRCDPISGHTALYWYRQSLGQGLEFLIYFQGNSAPDKSGLPSDRFSAERTGGSVSTLTIQRTQQEDSAVYLCASRGPRDEKLFFGSGTQLSVL.

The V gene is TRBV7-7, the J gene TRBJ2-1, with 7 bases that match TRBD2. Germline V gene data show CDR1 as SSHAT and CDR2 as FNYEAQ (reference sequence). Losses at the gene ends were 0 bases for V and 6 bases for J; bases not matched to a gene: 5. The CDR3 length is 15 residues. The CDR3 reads CASSLALAGVNEQFF. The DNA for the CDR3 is TGTGCCAGCAGCTTAGCGCTTGCGGGAGTCAATGAGCAGTTCTTC.

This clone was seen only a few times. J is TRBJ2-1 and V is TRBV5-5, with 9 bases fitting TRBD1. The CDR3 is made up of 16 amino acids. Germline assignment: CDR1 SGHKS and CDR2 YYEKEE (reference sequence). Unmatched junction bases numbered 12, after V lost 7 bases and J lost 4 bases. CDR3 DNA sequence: TGTGCCAGCTCTTCCAGTGGGACAGGGACTTACAATGAGCAGTTCTTC. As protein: CASSSSGTGTYNEQFF.

The CDR3 sequence: CASSLALSYEQYF. For the CDR3, the DNA is TGTGCCAGCAGCTTAGCTTTGTCCTACGAGCAGTACTTC. This rearrangement joins TRBV7-8 to TRBJ2-7, with unresolved D. This CDR3 spans 13 amino acids. V lost 0 bases and J 1 base, leaving 4 bases between the germline ends. Germline values: CDR1 SGHVS, CDR2 FQNEAQ.